Sequencing of this T cell receptor (beta chain) was carried out in a study of vaccination and CD4 T cells after COVID-19. With V trimmed by 0 bases and J by 4 bases, 9 bases remained unmatched. Germline values: CDR1 DFQATT, CDR2 SNEGSKA (reference sequence). The CDR3 loop spans 17 amino acids. At the Johns Hopkins FTIC core, DNA taken from cultured CD4+ T cells was sequenced by way of the Oncomine TCR Beta short-read assay. MiXCR, applied by TCRdb to the PCR reads, yields one record per CDR3 protein. The sample has around 23,000 distinct CDR3 sequences, 30% to 35% seen once. This clonotype was observed a handful of times. What it binds is not known. The time point: late sampling 161 to 241 days after vaccination in three convalescent patients. Treatment given: approximately 9-day PBMC culture with coronavirus spike peptide pools or control peptides (ViraFEST assay).

This receptor was taken from a human donor who had recovered from COVID-19. The chain combines TRBV20-1 with TRBJ2-3; 11 nucleotides match TRBD2. Sequenced material: CD4+ T cells from blood, cultured in vitro, taken about 7 months after SARS-CoV-2 vaccination. The CDR3 loop is CSARDTLAGAFADTQYF. The CDR3 DNA reads TGCAGTGCTAGAGACACACTAGCGGGAGCTTTCGCAGATACGCAGTATTTT.